This T cell receptor beta chain was captured by sequencing in a study of cytomegalovirus exposure and HLA in healthy donors. Study-level information: The roughly 700 first-cohort repertoires shared a platform with the approximately 110 validation repertoires, as reported in a later analysis. General study findings and limits: It was confirmed in vitro that a few of the CMV-associated chains were specific for CMV antigens. Cytomegalovirus association was assigned to around 150 TCR beta chains.

The donors were members of the validation cohort, which comprised roughly 120 subjects and was separate from the first cohort of 600 to 800 subjects. Germline V gene sequence: CDR1 SGHTA, CDR2 FQGNSA. The CDR3 runs 13 residues. The trim removed 0 bases at V and 4 bases at J, leaving 0 bases unmatched. Clones were sequenced by immunoSEQ multiplex PCR, and TCRdb holds only the in-frame ones, with some missing. Altogether 150,000 to 250,000 clones are present, 75% to 85% being singletons, with the ten largest covering roughly 13%. This clone was seen a single time. Its target is unknown. The chain couples TRBV7-2 to TRBJ2-7, with 7 nucleotides matching TRBD2. This receptor was taken from a woman in her twenties or thirties in good health and CMV-seropositive. Source material: PBMCs. The CDR3 reads CASSLAGGYEQYF. The CDR3 DNA sequence: TGTGCCAGCAGCTTAGCGGGGGGGTACGAGCAGTACTTC.